This T cell receptor beta chain was sequenced for a study of T-cell reconstitution after alpha-beta-depleted transplantation in children. Researchers prepared the TCRbeta library using unique molecular identifiers, the study reports. TCRdb processed the PCR reads anew with MiXCR; each CDR3 protein has one entry. The sample holds almost 250,000 distinct CDR3 sequences, roughly a quarter seen once. Points from the study as a whole: It was newly produced T cells that mostly accounted for T-cell counts and diversity one year after transplant.

CDR3 length equals 17 residues. Germline values: CDR1 SGDLS, CDR2 YYNGEE. Between the trimmed V and J ends, which lost 3 bases and 4 bases, there was a span of 20 bases. This clonotype appeared many times. No antigen is known for it. This TCR came from a girl under 10 years old with Fanconi anemia, due to receive a stem cell transplant. This rearrangement joins TRBV9 to TRBJ2-1; weak D call: TRBD2 (5 bases). The sequenced sample was PBMCs, obtained before TCRalphabeta/CD19-depleted stem cell transplant. CDR3 sequence reads: CASSDSHLGMKYNEQFF. The CDR3 coding sequence is TGTGCCAGCAGCGACTCCCACCTCGGGATGAAATACAATGAGCAGTTCTTC.